The TCR beta chain described here comes from a study of type 1 and type 2 diabetes patients. Study-level information: The cohort mixed type 1 diabetes, type 2 diabetes and nondiabetic donors. Magnetic bead positive selection isolated CD4+ or CD8+ T cells from PBMCs.

Each diabetic donor fulfilled classification criteria for either type 1 or type 2. Study-wide results and caveats: Type 2 diabetes and control samples shared highly correlated V and J usage, averaging around 0.97.

Worth noting for this clonotype: Antigen unknown.

Germline-derived CDR1 and CDR2 are SQVTM and ANQGSEA. The CDR3 consists of 12 residues. Trimming took off 4 bases at V and 0 bases at J, with 7 bases between the two ends. The PCR template was genomic DNA. Multiplex PCR with 30 forward and 13 reverse primers amplified the TCR beta CDR3. TCRdb processed the multiplex PCR reads anew with MiXCR; each CDR3 protein has one entry. This table holds 280,000 or so distinct CDR3 sequences, over 45% found once. This sequence originates from a young man with type 2 diabetes. Sequencing was done on a sample of peripheral blood mononuclear cells (PBMCs). The J gene is TRBJ2-7, the V gene TRBV29-1; D uncertain. CDR3 sequence: CSVVQDSYEQYF. CDR3 nucleotides: TGCAGCGTTGTCCAGGACTCCTACGAGCAGTACTTC.